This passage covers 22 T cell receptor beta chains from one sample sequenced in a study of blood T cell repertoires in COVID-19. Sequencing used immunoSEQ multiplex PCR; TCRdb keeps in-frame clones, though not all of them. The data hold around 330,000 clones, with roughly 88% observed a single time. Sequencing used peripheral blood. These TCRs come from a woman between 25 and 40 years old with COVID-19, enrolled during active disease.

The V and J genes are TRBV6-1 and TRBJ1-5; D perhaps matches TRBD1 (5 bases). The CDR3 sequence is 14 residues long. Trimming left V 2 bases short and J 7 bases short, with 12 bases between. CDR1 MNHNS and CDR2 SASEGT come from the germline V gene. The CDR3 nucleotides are TGTGCCAGCAGTGAAAGGGGTAAGGGGCAGCCCCAGCATTTT. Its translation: CASSERGKGQPQHF.

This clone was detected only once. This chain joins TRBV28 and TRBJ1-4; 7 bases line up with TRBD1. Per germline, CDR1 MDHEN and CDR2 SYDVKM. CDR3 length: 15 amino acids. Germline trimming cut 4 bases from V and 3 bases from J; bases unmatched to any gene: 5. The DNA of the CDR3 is TGTGCCAGCAGTTCTACCGGGACAGCTAATGAAAAACTGTTTTTT. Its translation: CASSSTGTANEKLFF. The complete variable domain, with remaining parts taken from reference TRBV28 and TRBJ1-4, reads DVKVTQSSRYLVKRTGEKVFLECVQDMDHENMFWYRQDPGLGLRLIYFSYDVKMKEKGDIPEGYSVSREKKERFSLILESASTNQTSMYLCASSSTGTANEKLFFGSGTQLSVL.

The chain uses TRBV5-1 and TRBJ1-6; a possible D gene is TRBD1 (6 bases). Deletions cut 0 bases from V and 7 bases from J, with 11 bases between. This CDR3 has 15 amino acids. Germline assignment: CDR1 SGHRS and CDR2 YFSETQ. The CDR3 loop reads CASSLVTGPNSPLHF. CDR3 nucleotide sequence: TGCGCCAGCAGCTTGGTTACAGGGCCAAATTCACCCCTCCACTTT.

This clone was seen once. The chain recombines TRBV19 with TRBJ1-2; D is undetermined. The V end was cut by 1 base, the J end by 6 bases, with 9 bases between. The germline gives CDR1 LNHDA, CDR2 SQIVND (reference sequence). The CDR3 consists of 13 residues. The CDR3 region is CASSIAVGDGYTF. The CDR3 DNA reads TGTGCCAGTAGTATAGCTGTGGGAGATGGCTACACCTTC.

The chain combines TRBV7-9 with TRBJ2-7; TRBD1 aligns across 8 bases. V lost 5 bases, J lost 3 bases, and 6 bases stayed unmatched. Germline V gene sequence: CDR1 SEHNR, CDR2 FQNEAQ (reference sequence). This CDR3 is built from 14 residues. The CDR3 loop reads CASSRTGSGYEQYF. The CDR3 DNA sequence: TGTGCCAGCAGCCGGACAGGGTCGGGCTACGAGCAGTACTTC.

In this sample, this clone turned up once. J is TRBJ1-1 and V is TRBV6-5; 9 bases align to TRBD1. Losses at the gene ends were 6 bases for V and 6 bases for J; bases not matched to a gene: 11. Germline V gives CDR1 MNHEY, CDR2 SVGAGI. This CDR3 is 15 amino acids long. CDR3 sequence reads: CASRPLTGGLAEAFF. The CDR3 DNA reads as TGTGCCAGCAGACCCCTGACAGGGGGTCTTGCTGAAGCTTTCTTT.

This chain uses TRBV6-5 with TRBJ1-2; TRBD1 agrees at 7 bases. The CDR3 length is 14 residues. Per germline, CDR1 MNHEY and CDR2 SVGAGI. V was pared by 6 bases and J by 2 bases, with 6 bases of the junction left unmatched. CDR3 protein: CASRQIQGNYGYTF. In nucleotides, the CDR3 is TGTGCCAGCAGACAAATACAGGGGAACTATGGCTACACCTTC.

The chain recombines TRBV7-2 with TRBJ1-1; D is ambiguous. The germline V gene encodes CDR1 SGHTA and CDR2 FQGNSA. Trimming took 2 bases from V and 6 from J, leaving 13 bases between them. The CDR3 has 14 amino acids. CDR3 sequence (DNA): TGTGCCAGCAGCTTACGAGGGCGGTATTCTGAAGCTTTCTTT. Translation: CASSLRGRYSEAFF.

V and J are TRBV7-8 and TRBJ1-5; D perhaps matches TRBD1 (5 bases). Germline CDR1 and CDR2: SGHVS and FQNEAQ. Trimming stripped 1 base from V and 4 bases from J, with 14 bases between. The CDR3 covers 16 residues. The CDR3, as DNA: TGTGCCAGCAGCTTAGGGGCGGGGGTCAGGAATCAGCCCCAGCATTTT. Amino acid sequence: CASSLGAGVRNQPQHF.

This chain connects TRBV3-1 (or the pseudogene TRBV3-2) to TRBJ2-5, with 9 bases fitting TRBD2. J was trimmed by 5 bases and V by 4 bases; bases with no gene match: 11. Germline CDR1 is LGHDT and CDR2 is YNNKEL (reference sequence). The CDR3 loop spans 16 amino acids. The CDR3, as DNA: TGTGCCAGCAGCCCCTCGAGCGGGGGGCGAGGGGAGACCCAGTACTTC. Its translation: CASSPSSGGRGETQYF.

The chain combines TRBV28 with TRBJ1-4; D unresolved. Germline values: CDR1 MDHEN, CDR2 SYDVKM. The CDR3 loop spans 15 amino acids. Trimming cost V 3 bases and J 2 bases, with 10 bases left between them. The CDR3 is CASSFITRTNEKLFF. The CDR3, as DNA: TGTGCCAGCAGTTTTATAACGAGGACTAATGAAAAACTGTTTTTT.

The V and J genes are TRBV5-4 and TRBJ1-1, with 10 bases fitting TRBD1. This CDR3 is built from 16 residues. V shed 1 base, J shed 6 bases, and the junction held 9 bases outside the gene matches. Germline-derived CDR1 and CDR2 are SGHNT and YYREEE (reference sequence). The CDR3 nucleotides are TGTGCCAGCAGCTTGATGACAGGGGGCATGGGTGCTGAAGCTTTCTTT. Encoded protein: CASSLMTGGMGAEAFF.

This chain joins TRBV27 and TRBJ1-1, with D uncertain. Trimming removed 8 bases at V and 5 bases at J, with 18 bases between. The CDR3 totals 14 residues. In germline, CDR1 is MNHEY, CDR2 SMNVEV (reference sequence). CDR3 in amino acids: CASSYYGRETEAFF. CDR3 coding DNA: TGTGCCAGCTCTTATTACGGGAGAGAGACTGAAGCTTTCTTT.

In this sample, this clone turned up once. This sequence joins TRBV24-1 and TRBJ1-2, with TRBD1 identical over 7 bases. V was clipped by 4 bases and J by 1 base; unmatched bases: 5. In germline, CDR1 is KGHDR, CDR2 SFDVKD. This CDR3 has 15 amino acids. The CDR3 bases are TGTGCCACCAGTGACTCGGGACAGCTTAACTATGGCTACACCTTC. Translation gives CATSDSGQLNYGYTF.

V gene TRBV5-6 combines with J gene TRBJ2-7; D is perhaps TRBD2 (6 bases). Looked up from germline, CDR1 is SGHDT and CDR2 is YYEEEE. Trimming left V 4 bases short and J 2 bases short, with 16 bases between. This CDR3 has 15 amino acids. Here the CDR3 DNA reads TGTGCCAGCAGCGCGGGACTGAGAGGGACCTACGAGCAGTACTTC. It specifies CASSAGLRGTYEQYF.

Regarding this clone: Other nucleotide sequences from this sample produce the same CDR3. CDR3 in DNA: TGTGCCAGCAGTTACTCGGCGGGTAACTATGGCTACACCTTC. This gives the protein CASSYSAGNYGYTF. The chain is built from TRBV6-5 and TRBJ1-2; D is unresolved. This CDR3 has 14 residues. CDR1 and CDR2 from the germline V gene are MNHEY and SVGAGI. The V end lost 0 bases, the J end lost 1 base, and 6 bases lay between the germline ends.

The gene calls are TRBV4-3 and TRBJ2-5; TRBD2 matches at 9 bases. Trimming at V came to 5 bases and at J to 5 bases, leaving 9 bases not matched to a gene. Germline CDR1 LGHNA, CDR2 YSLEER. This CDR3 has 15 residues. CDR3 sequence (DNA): TGCGCCAGCAGCTCCACTAGCGGGCGGAGGGAGACCCAGTACTTC. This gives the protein CASSSTSGRRETQYF.

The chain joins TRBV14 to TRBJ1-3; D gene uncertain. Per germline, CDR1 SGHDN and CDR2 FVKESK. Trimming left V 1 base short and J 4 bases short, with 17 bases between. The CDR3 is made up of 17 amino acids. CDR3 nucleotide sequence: TGTGCCAGCAGCCAAGTCCCCCCTAAAACCTCCGGAAACACCATATATTTT. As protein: CASSQVPPKTSGNTIYF.

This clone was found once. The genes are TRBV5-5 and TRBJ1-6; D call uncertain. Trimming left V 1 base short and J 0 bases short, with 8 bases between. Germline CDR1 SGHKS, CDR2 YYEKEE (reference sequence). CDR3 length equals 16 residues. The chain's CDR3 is CASSLLLVSYNSPLHF. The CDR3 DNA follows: TGTGCCAGCAGCTTGCTCCTCGTCTCCTATAATTCACCCCTCCACTTT.

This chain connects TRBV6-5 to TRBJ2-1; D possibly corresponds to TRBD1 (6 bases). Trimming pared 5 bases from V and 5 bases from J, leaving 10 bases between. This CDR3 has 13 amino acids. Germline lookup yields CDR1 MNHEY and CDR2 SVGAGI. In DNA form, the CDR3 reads TGTGCCAGCAGTAACCCAGGGGACAATGAGCAGTTCTTC. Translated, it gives CASSNPGDNEQFF.

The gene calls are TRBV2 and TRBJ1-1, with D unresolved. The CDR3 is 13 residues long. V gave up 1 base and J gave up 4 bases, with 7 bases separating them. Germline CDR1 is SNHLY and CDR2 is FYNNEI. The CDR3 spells CASSEEAATEAFF. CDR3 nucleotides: TGTGCCAGCAGTGAAGAGGCGGCCACTGAAGCTTTCTTT.

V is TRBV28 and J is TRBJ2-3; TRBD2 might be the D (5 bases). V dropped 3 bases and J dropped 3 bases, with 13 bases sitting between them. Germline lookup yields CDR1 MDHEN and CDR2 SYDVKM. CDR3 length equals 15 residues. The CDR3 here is CASSFRDFRTDTQYF. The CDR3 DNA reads TGTGCCAGCAGTTTCCGGGATTTTCGTACAGATACGCAGTATTTT.